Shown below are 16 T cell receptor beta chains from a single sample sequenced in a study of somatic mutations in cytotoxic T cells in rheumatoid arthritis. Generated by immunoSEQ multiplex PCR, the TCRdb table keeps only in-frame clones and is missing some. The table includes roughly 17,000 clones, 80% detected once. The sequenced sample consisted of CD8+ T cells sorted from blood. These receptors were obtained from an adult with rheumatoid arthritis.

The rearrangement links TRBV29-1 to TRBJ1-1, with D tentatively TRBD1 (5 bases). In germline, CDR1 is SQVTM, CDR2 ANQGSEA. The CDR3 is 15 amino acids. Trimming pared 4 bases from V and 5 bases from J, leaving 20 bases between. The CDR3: CSVALGPREGTEAFF. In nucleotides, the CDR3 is TGCAGCGTTGCGCTGGGACCTCGGGAGGGGACTGAAGCTTTCTTT.

The CDR3 DNA reads as TGTGCCAGCAGCTTGAACCCTAGTTTCGAGCAGTACTTC. It yields the protein CASSLNPSFEQYF. The rearrangement joins TRBV5-6 to TRBJ2-7; D not certain. The V end was cut by 1 base, the J end by 6 bases, with 11 bases between. This CDR3 is built from 13 residues. Germline loops: CDR1 SGHDT, CDR2 YYEEEE.

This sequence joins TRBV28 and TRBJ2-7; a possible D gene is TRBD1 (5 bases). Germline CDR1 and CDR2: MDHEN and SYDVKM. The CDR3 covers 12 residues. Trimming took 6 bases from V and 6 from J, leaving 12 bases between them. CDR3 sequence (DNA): TGTGCCAGCAGGACTCAGGGATTCGAGCAGTACTTC. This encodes CASRTQGFEQYF.

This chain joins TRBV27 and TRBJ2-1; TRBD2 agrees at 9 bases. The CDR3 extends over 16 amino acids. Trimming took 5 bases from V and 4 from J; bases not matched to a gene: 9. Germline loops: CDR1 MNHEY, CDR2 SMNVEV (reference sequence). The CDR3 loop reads CASSPSRGGGYNEQFF. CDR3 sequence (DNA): TGTGCCAGCAGTCCTAGCCGCGGGGGGGGATACAATGAGCAGTTCTTC.

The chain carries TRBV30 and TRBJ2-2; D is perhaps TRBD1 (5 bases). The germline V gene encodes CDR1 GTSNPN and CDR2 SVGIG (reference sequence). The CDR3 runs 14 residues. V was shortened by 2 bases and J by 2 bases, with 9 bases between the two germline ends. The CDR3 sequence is CAWSWGPNTGELFF. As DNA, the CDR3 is TGTGCCTGGAGTTGGGGCCCTAACACCGGGGAGCTGTTTTTT.

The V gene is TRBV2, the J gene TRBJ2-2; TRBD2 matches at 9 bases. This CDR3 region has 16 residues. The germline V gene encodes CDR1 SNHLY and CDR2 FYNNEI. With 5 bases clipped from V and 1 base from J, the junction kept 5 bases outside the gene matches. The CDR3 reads CASSPILAGNTGELFF. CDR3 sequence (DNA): TGTGCCAGCAGTCCGATACTAGCGGGGAACACCGGGGAGCTGTTTTTT.

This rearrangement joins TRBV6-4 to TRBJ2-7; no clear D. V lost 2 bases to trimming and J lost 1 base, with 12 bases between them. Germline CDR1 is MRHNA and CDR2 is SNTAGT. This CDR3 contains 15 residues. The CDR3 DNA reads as TGTGCCAGCAGTGACCCGCCTTTATGGTCCTACGAGCAGTACTTC. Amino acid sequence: CASSDPPLWSYEQYF.

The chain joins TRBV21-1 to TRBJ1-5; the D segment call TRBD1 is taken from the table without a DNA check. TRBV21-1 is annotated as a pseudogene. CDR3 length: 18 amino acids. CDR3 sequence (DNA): TGTGCCAGCAGCAAAGAGATCCTCCGGACAGGGAAATATCAGCCCCAGCATTTT. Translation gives CASSKEILRTGKYQPQHF.

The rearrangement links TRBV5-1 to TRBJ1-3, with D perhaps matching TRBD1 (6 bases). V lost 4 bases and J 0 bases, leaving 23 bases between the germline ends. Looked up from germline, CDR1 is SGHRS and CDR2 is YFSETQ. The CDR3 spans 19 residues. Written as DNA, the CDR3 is TGCGCCAGCAGCGGGGGGCCTGACAGTAAGGGTCTCTCTGGAAACACCATATATTTT. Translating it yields CASSGGPDSKGLSGNTIYF.

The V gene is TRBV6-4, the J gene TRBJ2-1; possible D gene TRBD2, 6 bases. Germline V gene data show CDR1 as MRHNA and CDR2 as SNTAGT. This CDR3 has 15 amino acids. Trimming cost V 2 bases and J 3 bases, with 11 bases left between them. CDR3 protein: CASSDRGADYNEQFF. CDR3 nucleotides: TGTGCCAGCAGTGACCGCGGGGCGGACTACAATGAGCAGTTCTTC.

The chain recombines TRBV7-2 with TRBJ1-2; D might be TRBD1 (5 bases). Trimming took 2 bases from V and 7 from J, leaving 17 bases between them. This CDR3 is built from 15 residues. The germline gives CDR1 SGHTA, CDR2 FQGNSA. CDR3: CASSLRSGWYGGYTF. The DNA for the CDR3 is TGTGCCAGCAGCTTAAGGTCAGGGTGGTACGGTGGCTACACCTTC.

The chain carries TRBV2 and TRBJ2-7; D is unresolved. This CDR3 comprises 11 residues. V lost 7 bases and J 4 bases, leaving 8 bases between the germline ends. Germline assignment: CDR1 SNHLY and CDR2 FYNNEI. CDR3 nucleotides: TGTGCCAGCACTAGAAAGTACGAGCAGTACTTC. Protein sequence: CASTRKYEQYF.

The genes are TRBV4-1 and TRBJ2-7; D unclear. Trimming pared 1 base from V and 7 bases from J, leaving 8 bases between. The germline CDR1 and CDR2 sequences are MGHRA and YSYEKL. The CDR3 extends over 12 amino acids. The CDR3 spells CASSQGTREQYF. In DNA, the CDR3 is TGCGCCAGCAGCCAAGGGACGCGGGAGCAGTACTTC.

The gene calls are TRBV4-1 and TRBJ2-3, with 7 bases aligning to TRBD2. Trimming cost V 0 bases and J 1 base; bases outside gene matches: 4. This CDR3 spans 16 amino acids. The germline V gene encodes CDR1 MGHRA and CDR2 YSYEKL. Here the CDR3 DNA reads TGCGCCAGCAGCCAAGAGACTAGCCTCCGCACAGATACGCAGTATTTT. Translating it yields CASSQETSLRTDTQYF.

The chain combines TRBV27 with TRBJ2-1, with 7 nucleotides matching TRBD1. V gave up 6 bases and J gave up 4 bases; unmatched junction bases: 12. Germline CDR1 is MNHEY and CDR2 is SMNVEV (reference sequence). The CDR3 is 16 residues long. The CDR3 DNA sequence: TGTGCCAGCAGCCCTACGCCTCGGACAGGATACAATGAGCAGTTCTTC. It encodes CASSPTPRTGYNEQFF.

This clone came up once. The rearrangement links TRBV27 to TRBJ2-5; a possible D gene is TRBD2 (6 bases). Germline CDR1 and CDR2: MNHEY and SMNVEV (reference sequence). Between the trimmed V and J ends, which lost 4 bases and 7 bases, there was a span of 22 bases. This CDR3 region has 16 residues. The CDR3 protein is CASSSLGRQRRGTQYF. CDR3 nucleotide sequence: TGTGCCAGCAGTTCGCTGGGGAGGCAACGTCGAGGGACCCAGTACTTC.